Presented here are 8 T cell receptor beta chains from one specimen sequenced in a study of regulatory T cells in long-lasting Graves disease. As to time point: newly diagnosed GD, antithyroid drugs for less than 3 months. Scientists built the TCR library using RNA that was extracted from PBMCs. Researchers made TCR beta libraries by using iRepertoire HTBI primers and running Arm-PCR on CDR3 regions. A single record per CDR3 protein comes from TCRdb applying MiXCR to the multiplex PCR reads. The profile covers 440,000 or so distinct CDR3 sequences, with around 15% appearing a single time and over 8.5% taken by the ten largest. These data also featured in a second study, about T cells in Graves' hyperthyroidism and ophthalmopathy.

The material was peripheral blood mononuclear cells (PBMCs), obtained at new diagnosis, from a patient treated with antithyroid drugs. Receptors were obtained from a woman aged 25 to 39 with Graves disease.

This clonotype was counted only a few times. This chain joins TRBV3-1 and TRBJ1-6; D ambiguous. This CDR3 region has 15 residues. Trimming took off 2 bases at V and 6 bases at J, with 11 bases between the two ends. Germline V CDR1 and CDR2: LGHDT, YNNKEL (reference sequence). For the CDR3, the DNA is TGTGCCAGCAGCCAACTTCCTTTGGTTAATTCACCCCTCCACTTT. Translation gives CASSQLPLVNSPLHF.

The CDR3 DNA sequence: TGTGCCACCACACTCACTAATGAGCAGTTCTTC. Its translation is CATTLTNEQFF. The genes are TRBV12-3 or TRBV12-4 and TRBJ2-1; D is uncertain. The V gene lost 10 bases and the J gene lost 7 bases, with 11 bases spanning the gap. The CDR3 runs 11 residues.

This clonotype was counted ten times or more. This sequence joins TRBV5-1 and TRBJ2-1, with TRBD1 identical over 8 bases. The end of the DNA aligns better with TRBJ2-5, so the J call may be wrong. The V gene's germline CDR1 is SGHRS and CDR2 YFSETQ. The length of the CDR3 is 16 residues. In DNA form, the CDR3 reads TGCGCCAGCAGCTTTGGTAGCGGACAGGGTGAAGAGACCCAGTACTTC. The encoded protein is CASSFGSGQGEETQYF.

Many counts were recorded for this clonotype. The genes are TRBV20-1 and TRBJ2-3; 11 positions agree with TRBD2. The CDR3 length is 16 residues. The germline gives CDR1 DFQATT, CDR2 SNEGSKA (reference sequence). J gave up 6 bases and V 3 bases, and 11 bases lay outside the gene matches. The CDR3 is CSASPVGTSGPDTQYF. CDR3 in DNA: TGCAGTGCTAGCCCGGTCGGGACTAGCGGACCCGATACGCAGTATTTT.

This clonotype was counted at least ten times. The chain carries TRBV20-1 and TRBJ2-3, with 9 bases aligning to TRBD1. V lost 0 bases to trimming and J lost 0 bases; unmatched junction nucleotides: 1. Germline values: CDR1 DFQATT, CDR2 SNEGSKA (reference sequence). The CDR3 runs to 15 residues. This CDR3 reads CSARDGQGSTDTQYF. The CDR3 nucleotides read TGCAGTGCTAGAGACGGACAGGGGAGCACAGATACGCAGTATTTT.

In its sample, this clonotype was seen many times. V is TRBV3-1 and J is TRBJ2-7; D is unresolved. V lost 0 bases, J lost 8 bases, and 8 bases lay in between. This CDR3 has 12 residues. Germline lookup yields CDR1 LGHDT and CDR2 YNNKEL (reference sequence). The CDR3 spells CASSQDFGQQYF. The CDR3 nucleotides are TGTGCCAGCAGCCAAGATTTTGGACAGCAGTACTTC.

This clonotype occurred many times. The CDR3 loop is CASSQDHTSPLHF. The CDR3 nucleotides read TGTGCCAGCAGCCAAGATCACACTTCACCCCTCCACTTT. The chain carries TRBV3-1 and TRBJ1-6; D is unclear. The CDR3 spans 13 residues. V was clipped by 0 bases and J by 9 bases, with 6 bases between them. Germline loops: CDR1 LGHDT, CDR2 YNNKEL (reference sequence).

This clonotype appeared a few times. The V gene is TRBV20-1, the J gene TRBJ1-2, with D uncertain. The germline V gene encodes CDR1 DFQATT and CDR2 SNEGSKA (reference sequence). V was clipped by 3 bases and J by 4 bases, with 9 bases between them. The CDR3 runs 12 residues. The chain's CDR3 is CSARPTPYGYTF. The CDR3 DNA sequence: TGCAGTGCTAGGCCCACCCCCTATGGCTACACCTTC.